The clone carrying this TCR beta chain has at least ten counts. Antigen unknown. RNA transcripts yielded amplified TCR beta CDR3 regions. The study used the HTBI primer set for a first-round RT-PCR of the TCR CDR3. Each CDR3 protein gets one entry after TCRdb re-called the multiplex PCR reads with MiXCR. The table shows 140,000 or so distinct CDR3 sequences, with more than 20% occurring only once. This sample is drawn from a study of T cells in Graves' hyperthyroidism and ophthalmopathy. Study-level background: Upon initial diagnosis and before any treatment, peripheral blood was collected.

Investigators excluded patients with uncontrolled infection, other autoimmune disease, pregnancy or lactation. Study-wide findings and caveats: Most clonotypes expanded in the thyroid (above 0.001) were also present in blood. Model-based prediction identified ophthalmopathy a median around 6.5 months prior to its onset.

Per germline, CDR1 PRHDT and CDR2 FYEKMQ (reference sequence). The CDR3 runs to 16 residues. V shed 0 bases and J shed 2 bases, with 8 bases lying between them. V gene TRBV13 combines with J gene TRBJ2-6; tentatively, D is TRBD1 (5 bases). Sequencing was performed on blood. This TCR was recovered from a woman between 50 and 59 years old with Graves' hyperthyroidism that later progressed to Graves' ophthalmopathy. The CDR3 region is CASSLGDITGANVLTF. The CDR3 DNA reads TGTGCCAGCAGCTTAGGGGACATCACTGGGGCCAACGTCCTGACTTTC.